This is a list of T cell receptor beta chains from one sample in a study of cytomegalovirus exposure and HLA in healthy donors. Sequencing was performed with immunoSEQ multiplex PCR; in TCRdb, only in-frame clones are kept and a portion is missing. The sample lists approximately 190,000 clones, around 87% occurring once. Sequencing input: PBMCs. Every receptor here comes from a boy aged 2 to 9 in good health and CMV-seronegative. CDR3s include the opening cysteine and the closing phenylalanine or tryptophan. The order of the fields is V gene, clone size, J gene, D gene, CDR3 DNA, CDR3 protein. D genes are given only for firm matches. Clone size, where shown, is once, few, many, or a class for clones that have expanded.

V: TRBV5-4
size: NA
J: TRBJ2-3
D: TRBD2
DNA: TGTGCCAGCAGCTTTATGAGCGGGAGTGGAGATACGCAGTATTTT
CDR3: CASSFMSGSGDTQYF

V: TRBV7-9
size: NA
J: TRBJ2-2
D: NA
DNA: TGTGCCAGCAGCCTCACGTCGGGCACCGGGGAGCTGTTTTTT
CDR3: CASSLTSGTGELFF

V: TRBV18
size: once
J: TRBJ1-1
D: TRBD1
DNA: TGTGCCAGCTCACCAAGGGACAGTTTACAAACGAACACTGAAGCTTTCTTT
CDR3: CASSPRDSLQTNTEAFF

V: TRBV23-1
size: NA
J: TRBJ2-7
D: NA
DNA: TGCGCCAGCGGTGATACAGGGGGGGATTACGAGCAGTACTTC
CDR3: CASGDTGGDYEQYF

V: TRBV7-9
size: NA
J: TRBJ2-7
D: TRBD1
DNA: TGTGCCAGCAGTTATACAGGGGACGAGCAGTACTTC
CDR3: CASSYTGDEQYF

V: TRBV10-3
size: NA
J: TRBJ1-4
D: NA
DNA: TGTGCCATCAGTGAGTCCCGGGGGGAACTGTTTTTT
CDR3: CAISESRGELFF

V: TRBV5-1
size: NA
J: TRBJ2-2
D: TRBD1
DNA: TGCGCCAGCAGCCCCGGGACAGGGTACACCGGGGAGCTGTTTTTT
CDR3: CASSPGTGYTGELFF

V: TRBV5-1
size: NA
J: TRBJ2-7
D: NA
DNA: TGCGCCAGCAGCTTGGCCGCGGGCATTAGCTACGAGCAGTACTTC
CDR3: CASSLAAGISYEQYF

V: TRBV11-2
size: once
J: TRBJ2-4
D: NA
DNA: TGTGCCAGCAGCTTAGGAGGAATCGGGGACATTCAGTACTTC
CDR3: CASSLGGIGDIQYF

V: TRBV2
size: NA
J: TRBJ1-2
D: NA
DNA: TGTGCCAGCAGTGAGCAGGGGATGGGTGGCTACACCTTC
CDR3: CASSEQGMGGYTF

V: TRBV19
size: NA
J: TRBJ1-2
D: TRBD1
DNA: TGTGCCAGTAGTATAGATCTGGAGACAGGGCGAGGGTATGGCTACACCTTC
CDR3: CASSIDLETGRGYGYTF

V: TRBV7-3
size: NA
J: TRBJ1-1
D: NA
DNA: TGTGCCAGCAGCTATAAGGCGGGAACTGAAGCTTTCTTT
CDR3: CASSYKAGTEAFF

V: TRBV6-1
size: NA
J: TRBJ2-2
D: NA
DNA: TGTGCCAGCAGTGAATGGGTGGGGGCGCCGAACACCGGGGAGCTGTTTTTT
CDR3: CASSEWVGAPNTGELFF

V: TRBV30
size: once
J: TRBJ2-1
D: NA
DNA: TGTGCCAGCCCACTCCTTTCTAACAATGAGCAGTTCTTC
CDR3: CASPLLSNNEQFF

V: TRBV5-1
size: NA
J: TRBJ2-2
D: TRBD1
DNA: TGCGCCAGCAGCTCTCAGGGACAGGGACCGAACACCGGGGAGCTGTTTTTT
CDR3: CASSSQGQGPNTGELFF

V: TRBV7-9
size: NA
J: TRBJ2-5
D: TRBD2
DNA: TGTGCCAGCAGCCCTAGCCGGGGGGCTAGCGGGAGCCGAGAGACCCAGTACTTC
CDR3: CASSPSRGASGSRETQYF

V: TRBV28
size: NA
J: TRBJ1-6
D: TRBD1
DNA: TGTGCCAGCAGTCCACGGGACAGGTCTAATTCACCCCTCCACTTT
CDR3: CASSPRDRSNSPLHF

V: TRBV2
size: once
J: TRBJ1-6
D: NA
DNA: TGTGCCAGCAGTGGGGGCAGTACCTATAATTCACCCCTCCACTTT
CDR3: CASSGGSTYNSPLHF